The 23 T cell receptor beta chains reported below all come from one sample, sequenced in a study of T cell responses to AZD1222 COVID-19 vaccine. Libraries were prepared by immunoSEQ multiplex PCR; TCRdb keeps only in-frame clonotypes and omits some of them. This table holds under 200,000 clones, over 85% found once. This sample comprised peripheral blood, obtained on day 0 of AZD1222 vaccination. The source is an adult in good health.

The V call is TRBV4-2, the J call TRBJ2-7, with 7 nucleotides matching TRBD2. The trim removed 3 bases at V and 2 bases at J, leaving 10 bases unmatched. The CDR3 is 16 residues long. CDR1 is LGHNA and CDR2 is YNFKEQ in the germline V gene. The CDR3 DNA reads TGTGCCAGCAGCCAGGATGGGGGAGGGTATACCTACGAGCAGTACTTC. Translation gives CASSQDGGGYTYEQYF.

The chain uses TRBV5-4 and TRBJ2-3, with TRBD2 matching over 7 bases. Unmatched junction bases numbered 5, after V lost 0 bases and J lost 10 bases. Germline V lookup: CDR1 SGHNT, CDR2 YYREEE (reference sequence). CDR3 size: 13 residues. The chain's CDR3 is CASSLGGDYAQYF. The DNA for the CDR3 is TGTGCCAGCAGCTTGGGGGGGGACTATGCGCAGTATTTT.

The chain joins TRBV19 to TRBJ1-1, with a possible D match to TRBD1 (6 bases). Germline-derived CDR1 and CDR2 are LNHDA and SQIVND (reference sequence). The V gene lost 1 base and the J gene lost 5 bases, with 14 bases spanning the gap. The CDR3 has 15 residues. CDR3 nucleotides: TGTGCCAGTAGTATAGCAGGGGTTGGAGGGACTGAAGCTTTCTTT. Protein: CASSIAGVGGTEAFF. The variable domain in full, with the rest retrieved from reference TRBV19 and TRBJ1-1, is DGGITQSPKYLFRKEGQNVTLSCEQNLNHDAMYWYRQDPGQGLRLIYYSQIVNDFQKGDIAEGYSVSREKKESFPLTVTSAQKNPTAFYLCASSIAGVGGTEAFFGQGTRLTVV.

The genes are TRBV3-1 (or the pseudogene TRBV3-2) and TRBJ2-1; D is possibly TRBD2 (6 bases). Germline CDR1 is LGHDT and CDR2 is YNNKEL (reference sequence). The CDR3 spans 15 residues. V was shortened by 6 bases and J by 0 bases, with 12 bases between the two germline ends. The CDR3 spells CASRGTLSSYNEQFF. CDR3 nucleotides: TGTGCCAGCAGGGGGACTCTCAGCTCCTACAATGAGCAGTTCTTC.

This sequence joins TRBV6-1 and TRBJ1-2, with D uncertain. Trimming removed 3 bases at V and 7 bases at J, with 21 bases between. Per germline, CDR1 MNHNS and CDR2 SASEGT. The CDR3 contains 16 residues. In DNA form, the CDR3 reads TGTGCCAGCAGTGATAATCGGATCGGGCCCGGGCGTGGCTACACCTTC. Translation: CASSDNRIGPGRGYTF.

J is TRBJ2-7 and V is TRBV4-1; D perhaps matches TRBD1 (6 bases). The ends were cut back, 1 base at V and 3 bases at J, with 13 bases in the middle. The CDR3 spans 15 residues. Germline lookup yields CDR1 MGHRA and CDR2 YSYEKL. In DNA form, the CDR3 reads TGCGCCAGCAGCCAAGGACAACAGGGTAGCTACGAGCAGTACTTC. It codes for CASSQGQQGSYEQYF.

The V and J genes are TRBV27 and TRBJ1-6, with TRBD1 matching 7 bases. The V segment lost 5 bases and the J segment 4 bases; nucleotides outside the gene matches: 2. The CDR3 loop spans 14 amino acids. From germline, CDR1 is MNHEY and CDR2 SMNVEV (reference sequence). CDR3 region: CASSPGQYNSPLHF. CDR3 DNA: TGTGCCAGCAGTCCGGGACAGTATAATTCACCCCTCCACTTT.

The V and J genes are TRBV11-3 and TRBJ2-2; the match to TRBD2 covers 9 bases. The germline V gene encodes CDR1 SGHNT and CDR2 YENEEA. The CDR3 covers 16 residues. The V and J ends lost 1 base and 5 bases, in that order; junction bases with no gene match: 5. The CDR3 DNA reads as TGTGCCAGCAGCTTAGGTCTAACTAGCGGGACCGGGGAGCTGTTTTTT. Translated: CASSLGLTSGTGELFF.

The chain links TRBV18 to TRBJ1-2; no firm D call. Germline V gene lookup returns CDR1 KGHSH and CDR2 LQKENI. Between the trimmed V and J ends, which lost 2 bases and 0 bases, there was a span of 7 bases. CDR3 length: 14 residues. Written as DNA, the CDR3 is TGTGCCAGCTCACCAAAGTCCACTAACTATGGCTACACCTTC. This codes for CASSPKSTNYGYTF.

Here the CDR3 DNA reads TGTGCCAGCAGTTTCCTCTCGGGGAAGAGGGGCAATCAGCCCCAGCATTTT. This translates into CASSFLSGKRGNQPQHF. The gene calls are TRBV28 and TRBJ1-5; unclear D gene. Between the trimmed V and J ends, which lost 3 bases and 2 bases, there was a span of 17 bases. The CDR3 extends over 17 amino acids. Looked up from germline, CDR1 is MDHEN and CDR2 is SYDVKM. Drawing the rest from reference TRBV28 and TRBJ1-5, the complete variable domain is DVKVTQSSRYLVKRTGEKVFLECVQDMDHENMFWYRQDPGLGLRLIYFSYDVKMKEKGDIPEGYSVSREKKERFSLILESASTNQTSMYLCASSFLSGKRGNQPQHFGDGTRLSIL.

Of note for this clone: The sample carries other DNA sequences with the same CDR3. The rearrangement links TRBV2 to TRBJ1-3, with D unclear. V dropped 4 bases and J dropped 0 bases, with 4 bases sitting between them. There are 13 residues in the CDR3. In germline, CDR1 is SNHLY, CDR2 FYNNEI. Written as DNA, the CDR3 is TGTGCCAGCAGTGGTAACTCTGGAAACACCATATATTTT. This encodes CASSGNSGNTIYF.

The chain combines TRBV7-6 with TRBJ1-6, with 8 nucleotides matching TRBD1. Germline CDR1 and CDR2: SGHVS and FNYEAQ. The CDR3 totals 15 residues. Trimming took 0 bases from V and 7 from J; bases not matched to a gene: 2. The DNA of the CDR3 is TGTGCCAGCAGCTTAGCGCAGGGGGCGAATTCACCCCTCCACTTT. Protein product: CASSLAQGANSPLHF.

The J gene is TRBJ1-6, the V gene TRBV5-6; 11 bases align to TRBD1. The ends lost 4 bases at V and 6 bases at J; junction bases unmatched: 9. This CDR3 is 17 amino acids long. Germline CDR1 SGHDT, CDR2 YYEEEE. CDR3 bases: TGTGCCAGCAGCATTCCGGGACAGGGGGGAAGTAATTCACCCCTCCACTTT. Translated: CASSIPGQGGSNSPLHF. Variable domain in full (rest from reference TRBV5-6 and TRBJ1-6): DAGVTQSPTHLIKTRGQQVTLRCSPKSGHDTVSWYQQALGQGPQFIFQYYEEEERQRGNFPDRFSGHQFPNYSSELNVNALLLGDSALYLCASSIPGQGGSNSPLHFGNGTRLTVT.

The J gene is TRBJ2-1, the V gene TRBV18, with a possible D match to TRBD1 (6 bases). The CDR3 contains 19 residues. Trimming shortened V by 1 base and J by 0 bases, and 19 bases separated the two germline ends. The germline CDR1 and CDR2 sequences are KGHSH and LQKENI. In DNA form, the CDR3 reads TGTGCCAGCTCACCACAGCTCAGGGGAATTCCTAGCTCCTACAATGAGCAGTTCTTC. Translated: CASSPQLRGIPSSYNEQFF.

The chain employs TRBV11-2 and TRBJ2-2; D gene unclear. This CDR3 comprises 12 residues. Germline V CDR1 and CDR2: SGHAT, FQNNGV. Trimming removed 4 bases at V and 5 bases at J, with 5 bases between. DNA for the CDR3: TGTGCCAGCAGCTCATGGACCGGGGAGCTGTTTTTT. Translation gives CASSSWTGELFF.

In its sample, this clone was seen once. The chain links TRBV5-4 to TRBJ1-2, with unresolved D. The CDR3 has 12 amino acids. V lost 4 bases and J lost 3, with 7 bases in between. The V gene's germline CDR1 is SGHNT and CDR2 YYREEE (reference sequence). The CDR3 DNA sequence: TGTGCCAGCAGCACCGGATACTATGGCTACACCTTC. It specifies CASSTGYYGYTF. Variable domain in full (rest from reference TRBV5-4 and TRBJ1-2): ETGVTQSPTHLIKTRGQQVTLRCSSQSGHNTVSWYQQALGQGPQFIFQYYREEENGRGNFPPRFSGLQFPNYSSELNVNALELDDSALYLCASSTGYYGYTFGSGTRLTVV.

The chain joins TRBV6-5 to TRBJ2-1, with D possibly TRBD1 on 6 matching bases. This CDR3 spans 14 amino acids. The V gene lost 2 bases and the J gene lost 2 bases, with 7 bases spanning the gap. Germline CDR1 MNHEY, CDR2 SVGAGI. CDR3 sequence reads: CASSYRQAYNEQFF. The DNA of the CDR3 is TGTGCCAGCAGTTACCGACAGGCCTACAATGAGCAGTTCTTC.

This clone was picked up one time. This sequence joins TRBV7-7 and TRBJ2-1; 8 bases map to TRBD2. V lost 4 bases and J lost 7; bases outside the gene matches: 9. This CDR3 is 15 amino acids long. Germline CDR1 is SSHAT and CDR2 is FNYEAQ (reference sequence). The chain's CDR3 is CASSSTGGPGNEQFF. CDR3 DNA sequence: TGTGCCAGCAGCTCCACGGGGGGGCCGGGGAATGAGCAGTTCTTC.

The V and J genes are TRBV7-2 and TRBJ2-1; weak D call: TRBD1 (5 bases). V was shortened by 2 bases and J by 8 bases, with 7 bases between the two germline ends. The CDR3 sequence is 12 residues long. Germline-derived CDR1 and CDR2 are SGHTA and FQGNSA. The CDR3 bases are TGTGCCAGCAGCTTAAGGGGTTATGAGCAGTTCTTC. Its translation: CASSLRGYEQFF.

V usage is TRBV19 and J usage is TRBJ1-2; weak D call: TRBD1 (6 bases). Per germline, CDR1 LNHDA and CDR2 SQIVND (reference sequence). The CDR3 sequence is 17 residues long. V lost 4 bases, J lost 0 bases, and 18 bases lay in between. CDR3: CASSNDWGTRANYGYTF. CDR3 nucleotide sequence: TGTGCCAGTAGTAATGACTGGGGGACAAGAGCTAACTATGGCTACACCTTC.

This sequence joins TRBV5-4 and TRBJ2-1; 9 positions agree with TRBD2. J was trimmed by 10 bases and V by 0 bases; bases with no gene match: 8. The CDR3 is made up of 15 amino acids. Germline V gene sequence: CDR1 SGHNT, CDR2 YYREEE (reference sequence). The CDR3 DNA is TGTGCCAGCAGCTTGGTGGCGGGGGGGCCGCGGGAGCAGTTCTTC. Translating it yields CASSLVAGGPREQFF.

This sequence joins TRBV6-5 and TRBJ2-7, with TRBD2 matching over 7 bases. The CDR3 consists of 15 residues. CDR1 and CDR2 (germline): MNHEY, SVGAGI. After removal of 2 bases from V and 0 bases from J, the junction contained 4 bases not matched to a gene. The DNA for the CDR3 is TGTGCCAGCAGTTACGGGGGGGATCTCTCCTACGAGCAGTACTTC. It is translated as CASSYGGDLSYEQYF.

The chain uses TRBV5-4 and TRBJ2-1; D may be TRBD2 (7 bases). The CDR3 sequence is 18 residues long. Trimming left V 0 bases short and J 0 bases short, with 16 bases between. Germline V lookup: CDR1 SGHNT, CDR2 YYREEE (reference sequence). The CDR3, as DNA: TGTGCCAGCAGCTTGGCTGGGGGGGGGCCGGGCTCCTACAATGAGCAGTTCTTC. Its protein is CASSLAGGGPGSYNEQFF.